The clone carrying this T cell receptor beta chain was picked up a small number of times. The data derive from a study of T-cell reconstitution after alpha-beta-depleted transplantation in children. Preparation of the TCRbeta library used unique molecular identifiers. Each CDR3 protein gets one entry after TCRdb re-called the PCR reads with MiXCR. In the table there are about 540,000 distinct CDR3 sequences, approximately 20% of which are singletons. V lost 8 bases and J lost 2; bases outside the gene matches: 5. The germline V gene encodes CDR1 LNHDA and CDR2 SQIVND (reference sequence). CDR3 length: 14 amino acids.

This sample comprised PBMCs from the stem cell graft donor, obtained from the stem cell graft. The rearrangement joins TRBV19 to TRBJ1-5; 8 bases align to TRBD1. This TCR came from a human donor who donated a stem cell graft to a child with acute lymphoblastic leukemia. The CDR3 nucleotides are TGTGCCAGTGAAGGACAGGGTGGCAATCAGCCCCAGCATTTT. This gives the protein CASEGQGGNQPQHF.